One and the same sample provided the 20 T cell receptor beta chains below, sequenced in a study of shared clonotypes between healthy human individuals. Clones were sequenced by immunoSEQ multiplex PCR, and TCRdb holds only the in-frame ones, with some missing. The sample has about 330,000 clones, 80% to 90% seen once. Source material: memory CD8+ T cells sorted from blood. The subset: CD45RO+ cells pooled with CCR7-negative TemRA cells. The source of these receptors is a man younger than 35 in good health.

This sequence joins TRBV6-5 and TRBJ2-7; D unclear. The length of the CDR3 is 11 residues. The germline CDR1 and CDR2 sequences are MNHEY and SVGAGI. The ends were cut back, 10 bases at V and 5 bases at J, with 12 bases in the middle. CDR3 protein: CAIPDWNEQYF. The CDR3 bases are TGTGCCATCCCCGATTGGAACGAGCAGTACTTC.

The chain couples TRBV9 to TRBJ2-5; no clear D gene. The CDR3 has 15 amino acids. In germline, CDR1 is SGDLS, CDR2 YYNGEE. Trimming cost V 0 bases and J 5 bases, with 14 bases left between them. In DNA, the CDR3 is TGTGCCAGCAGCGTAGTCGACTCGCCCGGGGAGACCCAGTACTTC. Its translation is CASSVVDSPGETQYF.

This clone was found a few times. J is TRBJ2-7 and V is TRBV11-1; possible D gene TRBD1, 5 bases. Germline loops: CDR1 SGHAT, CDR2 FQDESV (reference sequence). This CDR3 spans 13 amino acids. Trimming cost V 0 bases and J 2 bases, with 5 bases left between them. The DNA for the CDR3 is TGTGCCAGCAGCTTAGCGGACACCTACGAGCAGTACTTC. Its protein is CASSLADTYEQYF.

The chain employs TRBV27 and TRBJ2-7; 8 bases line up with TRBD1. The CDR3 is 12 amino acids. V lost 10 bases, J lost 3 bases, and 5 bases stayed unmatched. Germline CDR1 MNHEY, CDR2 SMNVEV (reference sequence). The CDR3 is CATTDRVYEQYF. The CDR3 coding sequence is TGTGCCACCACGGACAGGGTCTACGAGCAGTACTTC.

CDR3 bases: TGTGCCAGTAGTCCGTGGACGGAGAGCTACGAGCAGTACTTC. Its translation: CASSPWTESYEQYF. This chain links TRBV19 with TRBJ2-7; D unresolved. This CDR3 is built from 14 residues. Trimming stripped 5 bases from V and 3 bases from J, with 14 bases between. The germline gives CDR1 LNHDA, CDR2 SQIVND (reference sequence).

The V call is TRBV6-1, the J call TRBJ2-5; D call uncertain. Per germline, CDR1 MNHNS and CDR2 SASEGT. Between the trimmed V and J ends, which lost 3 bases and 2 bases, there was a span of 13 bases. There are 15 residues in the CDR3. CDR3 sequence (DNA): TGTGCCAGCAGTGAGTGGCTTGGGGAACAAGAGACCCAGTACTTC. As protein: CASSEWLGEQETQYF.

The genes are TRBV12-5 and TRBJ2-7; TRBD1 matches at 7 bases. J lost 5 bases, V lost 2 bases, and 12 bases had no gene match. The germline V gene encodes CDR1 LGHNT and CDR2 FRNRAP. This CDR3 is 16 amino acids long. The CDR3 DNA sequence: TGTGCTAGTGGTTTGACCCTCCGAGACAGGGCCCACGAGCAGTACTTC. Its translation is CASGLTLRDRAHEQYF. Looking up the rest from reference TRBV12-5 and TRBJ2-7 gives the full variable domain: DARVTQTPRHKVTEMGQEVTMRCQPILGHNTVFWYRQTMMQGLELLAYFRNRAPLDDSGMPKDRFSAEMPDATLATLKIQPSEPRDSAVYFCASGLTLRDRAHEQYFGPGTRLTVT.

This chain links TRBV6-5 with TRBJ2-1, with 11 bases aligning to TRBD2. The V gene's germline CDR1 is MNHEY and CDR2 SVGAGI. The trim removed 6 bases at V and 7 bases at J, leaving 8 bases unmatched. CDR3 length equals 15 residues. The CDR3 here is CASRGLAGPINEQFF. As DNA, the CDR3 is TGTGCCAGCAGAGGACTAGCGGGCCCAATAAATGAGCAGTTCTTC.

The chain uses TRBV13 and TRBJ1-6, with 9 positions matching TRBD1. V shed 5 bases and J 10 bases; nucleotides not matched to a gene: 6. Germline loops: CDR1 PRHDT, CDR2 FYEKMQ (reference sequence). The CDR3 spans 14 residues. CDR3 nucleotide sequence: TGTGCCAGCAGCCCCGGGACAGGGATCTCACCCCTCCACTTT. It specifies CASSPGTGISPLHF.

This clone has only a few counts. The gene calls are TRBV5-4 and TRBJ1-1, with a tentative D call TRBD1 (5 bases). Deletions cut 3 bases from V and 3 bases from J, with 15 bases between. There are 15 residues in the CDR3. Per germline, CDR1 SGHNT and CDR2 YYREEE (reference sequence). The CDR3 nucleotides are TGTGCCAGCAGCTCGTCGGGGCCCGGGGACACTGAAGCTTTCTTT. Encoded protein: CASSSSGPGDTEAFF.

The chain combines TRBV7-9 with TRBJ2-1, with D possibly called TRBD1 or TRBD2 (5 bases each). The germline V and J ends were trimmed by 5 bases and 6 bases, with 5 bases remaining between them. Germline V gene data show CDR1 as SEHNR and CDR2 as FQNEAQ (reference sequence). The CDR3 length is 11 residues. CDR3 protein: CASSGGNEQFF. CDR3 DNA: TGTGCCAGCAGCGGGGGCAATGAGCAGTTCTTC.

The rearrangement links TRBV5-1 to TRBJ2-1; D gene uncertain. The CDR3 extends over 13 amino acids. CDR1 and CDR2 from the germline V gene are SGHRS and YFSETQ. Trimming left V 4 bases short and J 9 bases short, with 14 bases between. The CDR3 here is CASSPNVEFEQFF. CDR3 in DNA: TGCGCCAGCAGCCCGAACGTGGAGTTTGAGCAGTTCTTC.

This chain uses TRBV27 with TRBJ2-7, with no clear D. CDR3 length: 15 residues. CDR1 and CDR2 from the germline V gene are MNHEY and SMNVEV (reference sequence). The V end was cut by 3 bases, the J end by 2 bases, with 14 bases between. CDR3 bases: TGTGCCAGCAGTTTTAACAGTTATACGGCCTACGAGCAGTACTTC. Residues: CASSFNSYTAYEQYF.

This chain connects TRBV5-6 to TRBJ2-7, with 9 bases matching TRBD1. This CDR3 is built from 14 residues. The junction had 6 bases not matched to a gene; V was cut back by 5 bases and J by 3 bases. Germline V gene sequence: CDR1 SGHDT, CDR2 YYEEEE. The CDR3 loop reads CASSSGTGFYEQYF. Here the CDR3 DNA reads TGTGCCAGCAGTTCCGGGACAGGGTTCTACGAGCAGTACTTC.

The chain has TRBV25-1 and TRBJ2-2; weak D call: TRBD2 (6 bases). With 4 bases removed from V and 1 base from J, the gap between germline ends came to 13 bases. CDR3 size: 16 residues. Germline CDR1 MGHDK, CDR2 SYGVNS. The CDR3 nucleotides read TGTGCCAGCAGTGGCCTTAGCGGAGAGAACACCGGGGAGCTGTTTTTT. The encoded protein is CASSGLSGENTGELFF.

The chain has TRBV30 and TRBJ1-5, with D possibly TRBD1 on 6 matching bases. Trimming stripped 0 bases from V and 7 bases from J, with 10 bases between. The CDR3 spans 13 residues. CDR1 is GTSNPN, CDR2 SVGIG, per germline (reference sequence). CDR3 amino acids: CAWSVGGTQPQHF. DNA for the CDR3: TGTGCCTGGAGTGTAGGGGGGACCCAGCCCCAGCATTTT.

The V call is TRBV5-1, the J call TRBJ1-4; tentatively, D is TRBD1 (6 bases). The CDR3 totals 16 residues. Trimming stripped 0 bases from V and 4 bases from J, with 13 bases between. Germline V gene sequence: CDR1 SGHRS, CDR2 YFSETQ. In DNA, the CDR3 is TGCGCCAGCAGCTTGGGGCCGACAGGACTTAATGAAAAACTGTTTTTT. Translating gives CASSLGPTGLNEKLFF.

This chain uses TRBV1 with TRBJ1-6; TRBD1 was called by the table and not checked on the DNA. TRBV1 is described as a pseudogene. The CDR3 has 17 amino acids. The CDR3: CTSSQGAGTENNSPLHF. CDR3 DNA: TGCACCAGCAGCCAAGGGGCCGGGACAGAAAATAATTCACCCCTCCACTTT.

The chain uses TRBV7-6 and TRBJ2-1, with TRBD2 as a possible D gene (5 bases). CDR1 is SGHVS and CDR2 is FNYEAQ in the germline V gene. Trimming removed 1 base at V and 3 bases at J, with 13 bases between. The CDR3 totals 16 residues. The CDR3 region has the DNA TGTGCCAGCAGCTTAGAGCCTAGCCTCGTCTACAATGAGCAGTTCTTC. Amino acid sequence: CASSLEPSLVYNEQFF.

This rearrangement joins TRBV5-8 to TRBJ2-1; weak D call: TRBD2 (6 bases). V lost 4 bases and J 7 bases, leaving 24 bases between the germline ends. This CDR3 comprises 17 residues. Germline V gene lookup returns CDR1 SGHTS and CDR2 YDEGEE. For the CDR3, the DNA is TGTGCCAGCAGCCCTCTTTTAGGGGCGGGGACGTGGAATGAGCAGTTCTTC. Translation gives CASSPLLGAGTWNEQFF.